Following are 26 T cell receptor beta chains from one sample sequenced in a study of vaccination effects on CD4 cells after COVID-19. Which antigens these TCRs recognize remains unknown. Having been cultured for under twelve days, the cells underwent CD4+ T cell isolation. Assay used: immunoSEQ multiplex PCR; TCRdb lists only in-frame clones, some missing. This table holds some 49,000 clones, approximately 81% found once. Sequenced here: CD4+ T cells from PBMCs cultured without peptide, sampled before COVID-19 vaccination. These receptors originate from a human donor who had a prior SARS-CoV-2 infection.

The chain links TRBV11-2 to TRBJ1-1; D remains unclear. Germline loops: CDR1 SGHAT, CDR2 FQNNGV. The CDR3 covers 13 residues. Trimming cost V 0 bases and J 5 bases, with 7 bases left between them. CDR3 sequence: CASSLESDTEAFF. The CDR3 DNA sequence: TGTGCCAGCAGCTTAGAATCGGATACTGAAGCTTTCTTT.

This rearrangement joins TRBV7-6 to TRBJ2-3, with TRBD2 matching over 8 bases. The CDR3 totals 15 residues. The V gene's germline CDR1 is SGHVS and CDR2 FNYEAQ. V was pared by 5 bases and J by 3 bases, with 7 bases of the junction left unmatched. The CDR3 nucleotides are TGTGCCAGCAGCCCTCCGGGACTAGAGACAGATACGCAGTATTTT. Residues: CASSPPGLETDTQYF.

The rearrangement links TRBV25-1 to TRBJ2-3; D tentatively reads TRBD1 or TRBD2 (5 bases each). Germline values: CDR1 MGHDK, CDR2 SYGVNS. With 8 bases removed from V and 5 bases from J, the gap between germline ends came to 14 bases. The CDR3 has 13 residues. The DNA of the CDR3 is TGTGCCAGCCGTTTGGGGGAATTAGATACGCAGTATTTT. This translates into CASRLGELDTQYF.

The chain recombines TRBV28 with TRBJ1-1, with a tentative D call TRBD1 (5 bases). The CDR3 runs to 15 residues. Germline assignment: CDR1 MDHEN and CDR2 SYDVKM. The ends were cut back, 7 bases at V and 5 bases at J, with 20 bases in the middle. The CDR3 coding sequence is TGTGCCAGCACCCCCGCGGGGGGGTCATGGACTGAAGCTTTCTTT. It translates to CASTPAGGSWTEAFF.

The rearrangement uses TRBV27 and TRBJ2-7; TRBD2 is a possible D gene (6 bases). The CDR3 is 14 residues long. The germline V gene has CDR1 MNHEY and CDR2 SMNVEV (reference sequence). V shed 5 bases and J shed 3 bases, with 14 bases lying between them. The DNA for the CDR3 is TGTGCCAGCAGTCATAGCGGCCCCCACTACGAGCAGTACTTC. It specifies CASSHSGPHYEQYF.

This sequence joins TRBV2 and TRBJ1-1; TRBD1 is a possible D gene (6 bases). This CDR3 is built from 16 residues. Trimming removed 10 bases at V and 6 bases at J, with 27 bases between. Looked up from germline, CDR1 is SNHLY and CDR2 is FYNNEI. CDR3 loop: CAIRTGSEGGGAEAFF. In DNA, the CDR3 is TGTGCCATCCGCACAGGGTCCGAAGGAGGTGGAGCTGAAGCTTTCTTT.

A single count supports this clone. This chain links TRBV18 with TRBJ1-2, with 8 bases identical to TRBD1. V lost 2 bases to trimming and J lost 0 bases; unmatched junction nucleotides: 2. The V gene's germline CDR1 is KGHSH and CDR2 LQKENI. The CDR3 is 15 residues long. The CDR3 nucleotides read TGTGCCAGCTCACCATCGACAGGGGCTAACTATGGCTACACCTTC. Its protein product is CASSPSTGANYGYTF.

The chain is built from TRBV5-1 and TRBJ1-6; D is unclear. Trimming cost V 0 bases and J 8 bases, with 6 bases left between them. Germline loops: CDR1 SGHRS, CDR2 YFSETQ. CDR3 length: 13 residues. The CDR3 sequence: CASSLDADSPLHF. CDR3 sequence (DNA): TGCGCCAGCAGCTTGGACGCCGATTCACCCCTCCACTTT.

The V and J genes are TRBV6-1 and TRBJ2-2; a possible D gene is TRBD2 (5 bases). This CDR3 is 16 amino acids long. The germline V gene has CDR1 MNHNS and CDR2 SASEGT. Trimming removed 4 bases from V and 0 bases from J, with 12 bases in between. The DNA for the CDR3 is TGTGCCAGCAGTGGACCGGGAAGGTCGAACACCGGGGAGCTGTTTTTT. Translation: CASSGPGRSNTGELFF.

Sample share makes this clone medium-sized. The V gene is TRBV9, the J gene TRBJ2-5, with 8 positions matching TRBD1. Germline CDR1 reads SGDLS; CDR2 reads YYNGEE. The V gene end was trimmed by 3 bases and the J gene end by 7 bases; junction bases not matched to a gene: 14. The CDR3 runs to 16 residues. The CDR3 is CASSAGVKTGAGTQYF. CDR3 nucleotide sequence: TGTGCCAGCAGCGCGGGGGTTAAGACAGGGGCGGGGACCCAGTACTTC.

The chain uses TRBV5-1 and TRBJ2-7; D unclear. This CDR3 is 14 amino acids long. The V end lost 0 bases, the J end lost 6 bases, and 13 bases lay between the germline ends. Looked up from germline, CDR1 is SGHRS and CDR2 is YFSETQ. The CDR3 sequence: CASSLDPPPGEQYF. Written as DNA, the CDR3 is TGCGCCAGCAGCTTGGACCCCCCCCCGGGCGAGCAGTACTTC.

The chain has TRBV19 and TRBJ1-5, with 7 bases that match TRBD1. There are 14 residues in the CDR3. Germline V gene data show CDR1 as LNHDA and CDR2 as SQIVND (reference sequence). After removal of 5 bases from V and 5 bases from J, the junction contained 6 bases not matched to a gene. As DNA, the CDR3 is TGTGCCAGTAGTCAACAGGGGCAGTATCAGCCCCAGCATTTT. This translates into CASSQQGQYQPQHF. The complete variable domain, with remaining parts taken from reference TRBV19 and TRBJ1-5, reads DGGITQSPKYLFRKEGQNVTLSCEQNLNHDAMYWYRQDPGQGLRLIYYSQIVNDFQKGDIAEGYSVSREKKESFPLTVTSAQKNPTAFYLCASSQQGQYQPQHFGDGTRLSIL.

The J gene is TRBJ2-5, the V gene TRBV10-3; no firm D call. V was cut by 5 bases and J by 4 bases, with 8 bases left in between. The germline CDR1 and CDR2 sequences are ENHRY and SYGVKD. The CDR3 has 12 amino acids. The CDR3 DNA follows: TGTGCCATCAGTAACGGCCGAGAGACCCAGTACTTC. Protein product: CAISNGRETQYF.

The rearrangement joins TRBV12-3 or TRBV12-4 to TRBJ2-3; D not certain. Trimming left V 7 bases short and J 2 bases short, with 10 bases between. The CDR3 length is 13 residues. CDR3 sequence (DNA): TGTGCCAGCAAACGCGAAAACACAGATACGCAGTATTTT. The encoded protein is CASKRENTDTQYF.

Worth noting for this clone: At one of its ends the junction is not consistent with the germline gene, which may arise from a read error. The V call is TRBV7-7, the J call TRBJ2-1; 13 bases map to TRBD2. Germline lookup yields CDR1 SSHAT and CDR2 FNYEAQ (reference sequence). The CDR3 spans 17 residues. CDR3 coding DNA: TGTGCTAGCAGCCCCCTCGCAGGGACTAGCGGGAACAATGAGCAGTTCTTC. Translated, it gives CASSPLAGTSGNNEQFF.

The V and J genes are TRBV4-3 and TRBJ1-6; perhaps TRBD1 as D (6 bases). Germline CDR1 and CDR2: LGHNA and YSLEER. V was cut by 8 bases and J by 7 bases, with 12 bases left in between. The length of the CDR3 is 13 residues. The CDR3 bases are TGCGCCAGCGGGAGAGGGGGGAATTCACCCCTCCACTTT. As protein: CASGRGGNSPLHF.

The chain carries TRBV6-1 and TRBJ2-5; TRBD1 agrees at 7 bases. Germline CDR1 MNHNS, CDR2 SASEGT. Losses at the gene ends were 2 bases for V and 3 bases for J; bases not matched to a gene: 3. The CDR3 spans 14 residues. The CDR3 spells CASSERDREETQYF. Written as DNA, the CDR3 is TGTGCCAGCAGTGAACGCGACAGGGAAGAGACCCAGTACTTC.

V is TRBV12-5 and J is TRBJ2-3, with 11 bases fitting TRBD2. Germline CDR1 is LGHNT and CDR2 is FRNRAP. This CDR3 has 17 amino acids. Losses at the gene ends were 1 base for V and 5 bases for J; bases not matched to a gene: 8. CDR3 residues: CASGLAKTSGALDTQYF. The CDR3 DNA reads TGTGCTAGTGGTTTGGCCAAGACTAGCGGGGCACTAGATACGCAGTATTTT.

The chain combines TRBV5-1 with TRBJ1-4; D may be TRBD1 (5 bases). The CDR3 runs to 15 residues. CDR1 SGHRS and CDR2 YFSETQ come from the germline V gene. V shed 5 bases and J shed 3 bases, with 14 bases lying between them. CDR3 in DNA: TGCGCCAGCAGTCGAGGGGACGGAGCTAATGAAAAACTGTTTTTT. This encodes CASSRGDGANEKLFF.

The chain is built from TRBV6-6 and TRBJ2-1, with a tentative D call TRBD1 (5 bases). Germline values: CDR1 MNHNY, CDR2 SVGAGI (reference sequence). CDR3 length equals 14 residues. V was trimmed by 7 bases and J by 0 bases, leaving 10 bases between them. The CDR3 region is CASNHGHSYNEQFF. The CDR3 bases are TGTGCCAGCAATCATGGACACTCCTACAATGAGCAGTTCTTC.

The chain uses TRBV6-5 and TRBJ2-4; a weak D match, TRBD1 (5 bases). Looked up from germline, CDR1 is MNHEY and CDR2 is SVGAGI. The CDR3 has 14 residues. Deletions cut 4 bases from V and 6 bases from J, with 13 bases between. CDR3 nucleotides: TGTGCCAGCAGTTCAGGGCTCCTTACAAACATTCAGTACTTC. This encodes CASSSGLLTNIQYF.

This rearrangement joins TRBV3-1 (or the pseudogene TRBV3-2) to TRBJ2-1; 11 positions match TRBD2. Trimming cost V 3 bases and J 7 bases; bases outside gene matches: 5. Germline values: CDR1 LGHDT, CDR2 YNNKEL (reference sequence). The CDR3 has 15 residues. CDR3 region: CASSHGTSGANEQFF. CDR3 nucleotide sequence: TGTGCCAGCAGCCATGGGACTAGCGGCGCGAATGAGCAGTTCTTC.

This clone was detected only a few times. The chain combines TRBV2 with TRBJ2-3; D not resolved. Trimming took off 4 bases at V and 6 bases at J, with 8 bases between the two ends. The germline CDR1 and CDR2 sequences are SNHLY and FYNNEI. The CDR3 covers 12 residues. The CDR3 region is CASSGLVDTQYF. The CDR3 region has the DNA TGTGCCAGCAGTGGCCTAGTCGATACGCAGTATTTT. The full variable domain, in which reference TRBV2 and TRBJ2-3 provide the parts outside the CDR3, is EPEVTQTPSHQVTQMGQEVILRCVPISNHLYFYWYRQILGQKVEFLVSFYNNEISEKSEIFDDQFSVERPDGSNFTLKIRSTKLEDSAMYFCASSGLVDTQYFGPGTRLTVL.

The chain recombines TRBV5-4 with TRBJ2-1; 8 nucleotides match TRBD1. The CDR3 is 15 amino acids. Trimming removed 0 bases from V and 3 bases from J; junction bases left unmatched: 2. Germline V gene data show CDR1 as SGHNT and CDR2 as YYREEE (reference sequence). CDR3 sequence (DNA): TGTGCCAGCAGCTTGGCCGGGACAGGCTACAATGAGCAGTTCTTC. The encoded protein is CASSLAGTGYNEQFF. Using reference TRBV5-4 and TRBJ2-1 for the parts outside the CDR3, the full variable domain is ETGVTQSPTHLIKTRGQQVTLRCSSQSGHNTVSWYQQALGQGPQFIFQYYREEENGRGNFPPRFSGLQFPNYSSELNVNALELDDSALYLCASSLAGTGYNEQFFGPGTRLTVL.

The chain recombines TRBV19 with TRBJ2-4, with D possibly being TRBD1 or TRBD2 (7 bases each). The V and J ends lost 4 bases and 4 bases respectively, with 26 bases between them. The CDR3 contains 19 residues. Germline-derived CDR1 and CDR2 are LNHDA and SQIVND (reference sequence). The CDR3 here is CASSREFFRGGGAKNIQYF. The DNA of the CDR3 is TGTGCCAGTAGTAGGGAGTTTTTCCGGGGAGGGGGCGCAAAAAACATTCAGTACTTC.

About this clone: The junction and the germline gene differ at one end; a read error may be behind it. CDR3 bases: TGTGCTAGCAGTTTGGGGCGGTTTGGGCAAGAGACCCAGTACTTC. This sequence encodes CASSLGRFGQETQYF. The rearrangement uses TRBV7-7 and TRBJ2-5; D possibly corresponds to TRBD1 (5 bases). Germline V gene sequence: CDR1 SSHAT, CDR2 FNYEAQ (reference sequence). The CDR3 is 15 amino acids.